This paragraph covers one T cell receptor beta chain sequence. The target antigen is unknown. Libraries were prepared by immunoSEQ multiplex PCR; TCRdb keeps only in-frame clonotypes and omits some of them. The sample has about 120,000 clones, approximately 88% seen once. The data derive from a study of T cell responses to AZD1222 COVID-19 vaccine. Study conclusions and caveats: There were repertoire samples only from the period after the peak T cell response. Unmutated variant regions reportedly attract nearly half of all spike-specific TCRs.

Germline V gene data show CDR1 as LGHDT and CDR2 as YNNKEL (reference sequence). This CDR3 has 20 amino acids. V gave up 3 bases and J gave up 4 bases; unmatched junction bases: 21. The clonotype originates from an adult in good health. The chain uses TRBV3-1 (or the pseudogene TRBV3-2) and TRBJ1-2; 9 bases line up with TRBD1. The sequencing used peripheral blood, collected on day 0 of AZD1222 vaccination. The CDR3 spells CASSHGTGTGLSAGLYGYTF. CDR3 coding DNA: TGTGCCAGCAGCCATGGCACCGGGACAGGGCTTTCCGCCGGGCTCTATGGCTACACCTTC.